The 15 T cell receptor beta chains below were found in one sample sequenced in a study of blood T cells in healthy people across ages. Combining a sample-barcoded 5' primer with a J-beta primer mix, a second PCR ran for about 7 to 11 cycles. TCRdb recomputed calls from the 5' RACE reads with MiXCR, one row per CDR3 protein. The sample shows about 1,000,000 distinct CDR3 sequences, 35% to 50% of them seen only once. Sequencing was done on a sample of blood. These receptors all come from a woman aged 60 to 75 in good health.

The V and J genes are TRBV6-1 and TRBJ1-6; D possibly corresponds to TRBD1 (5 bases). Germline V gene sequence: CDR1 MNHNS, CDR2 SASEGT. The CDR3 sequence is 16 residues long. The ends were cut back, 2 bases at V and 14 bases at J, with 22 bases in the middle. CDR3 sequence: CASSEISGAGSEALHF. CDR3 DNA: TGTGCCAGCAGTGAAATATCCGGGGCAGGATCAGAAGCCCTCCACTTT.

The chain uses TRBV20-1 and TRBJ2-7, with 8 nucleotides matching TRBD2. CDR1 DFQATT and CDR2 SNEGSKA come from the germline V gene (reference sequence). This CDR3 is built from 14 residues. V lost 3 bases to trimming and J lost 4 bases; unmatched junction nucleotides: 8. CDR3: CSARHSGKSYEQYF. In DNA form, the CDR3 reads TGCAGTGCTAGGCATAGCGGGAAGAGTTACGAGCAGTACTTC.

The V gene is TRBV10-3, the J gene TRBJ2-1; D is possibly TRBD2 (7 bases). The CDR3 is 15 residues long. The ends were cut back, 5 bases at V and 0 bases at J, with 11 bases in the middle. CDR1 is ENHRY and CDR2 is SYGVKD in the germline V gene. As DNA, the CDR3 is TGTGCCATCAGTACTAGGGGGGGCTCCTACAATGAGCAGTTCTTC. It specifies CAISTRGGSYNEQFF.

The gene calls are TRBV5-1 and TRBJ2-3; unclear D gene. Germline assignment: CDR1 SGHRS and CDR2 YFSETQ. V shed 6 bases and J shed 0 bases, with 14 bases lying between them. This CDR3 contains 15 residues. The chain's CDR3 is CASKPLQQSTDTQYF. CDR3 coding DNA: TGCGCCAGCAAGCCCCTACAGCAGAGCACAGATACGCAGTATTTT.

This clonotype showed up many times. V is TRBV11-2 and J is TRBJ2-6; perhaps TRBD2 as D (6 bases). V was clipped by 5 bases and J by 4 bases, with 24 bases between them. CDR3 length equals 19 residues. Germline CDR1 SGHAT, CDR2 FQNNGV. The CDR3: CASSLRSVTEGLGANVLTF. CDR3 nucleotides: TGTGCCAGCAGCCTAAGGTCTGTGACGGAGGGATTAGGGGCCAACGTCCTGACTTTC.

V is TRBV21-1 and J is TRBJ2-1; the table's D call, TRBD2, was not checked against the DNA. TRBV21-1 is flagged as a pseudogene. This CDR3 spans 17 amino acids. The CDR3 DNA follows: TGTGCCAGCAGCAGAAAAACTAGCGGTACCTCCTACAATGAGCAGTTCTTC. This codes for CASSRKTSGTSYNEQFF.

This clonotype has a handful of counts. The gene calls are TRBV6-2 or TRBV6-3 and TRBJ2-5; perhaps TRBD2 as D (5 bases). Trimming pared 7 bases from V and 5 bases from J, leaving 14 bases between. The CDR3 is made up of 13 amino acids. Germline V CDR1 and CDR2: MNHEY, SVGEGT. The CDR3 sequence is CASNILGWETQYF. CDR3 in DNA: TGTGCCAGCAACATACTAGGTTGGGAGACCCAGTACTTC.

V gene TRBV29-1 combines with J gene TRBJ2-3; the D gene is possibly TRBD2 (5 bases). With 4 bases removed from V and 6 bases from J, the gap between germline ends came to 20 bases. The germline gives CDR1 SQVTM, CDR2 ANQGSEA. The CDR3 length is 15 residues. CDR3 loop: CSVGSPDWVMDTQYF. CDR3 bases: TGCAGCGTTGGCAGTCCGGACTGGGTAATGGATACGCAGTATTTT.

The CDR3 loop reads CASSPLGAEDSPLHF. CDR3 nucleotide sequence: TGTGCCAGCTCACCATTAGGGGCGGAGGATTCACCCCTCCACTTT. This rearrangement joins TRBV18 to TRBJ1-6; D may be TRBD1 (5 bases). There are 15 residues in the CDR3. V lost 2 bases and J 8 bases, leaving 13 bases between the germline ends. Germline CDR1 KGHSH, CDR2 LQKENI. Combining the CDR3 with reference TRBV18 and TRBJ1-6 gives the whole variable domain NAGVMQNPRHLVRRRGQEARLRCSPMKGHSHVYWYRQLPEEGLKFMVYLQKENIIDESGMPKERFSAEFPKEGPSILRIQQVVRGDSAAYFCASSPLGAEDSPLHFGNGTRLTVT.

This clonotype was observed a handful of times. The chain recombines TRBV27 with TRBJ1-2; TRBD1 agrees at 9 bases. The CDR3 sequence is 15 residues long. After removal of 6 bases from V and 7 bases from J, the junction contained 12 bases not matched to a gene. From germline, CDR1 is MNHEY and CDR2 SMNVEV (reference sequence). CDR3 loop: CASSHRGQGLSGYTF. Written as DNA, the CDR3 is TGTGCCAGCAGCCACAGAGGACAGGGGCTCTCTGGCTACACCTTC.

The CDR3 DNA reads as TGCAGTGCAGACGGAGCAACGGATCAAAAACTGTTTTTT. Translation: CSADGATDQKLFF. The V and J genes are TRBV20-1 and TRBJ1-4; D not resolved. Germline V gene data show CDR1 as DFQATT and CDR2 as SNEGSKA (reference sequence). The CDR3 sequence is 13 residues long. Trimming took 6 bases from V and 9 from J, leaving 17 bases between them.

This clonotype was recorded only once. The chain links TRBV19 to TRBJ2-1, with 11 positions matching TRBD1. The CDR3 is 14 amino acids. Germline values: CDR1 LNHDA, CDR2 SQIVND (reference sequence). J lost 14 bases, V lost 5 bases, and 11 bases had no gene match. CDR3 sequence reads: CASSPSRDRGYEFF. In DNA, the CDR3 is TGTGCCAGTAGTCCCAGTAGGGACAGGGGGTATGAGTTCTTC.

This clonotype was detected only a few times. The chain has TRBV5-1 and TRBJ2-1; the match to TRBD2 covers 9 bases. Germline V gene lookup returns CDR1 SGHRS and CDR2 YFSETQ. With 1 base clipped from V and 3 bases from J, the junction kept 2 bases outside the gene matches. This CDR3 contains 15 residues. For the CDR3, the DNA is TGCGCCAGCAGCTTGTCTAGCGGGGTCTACAATGAGCAGTTCTTC. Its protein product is CASSLSSGVYNEQFF. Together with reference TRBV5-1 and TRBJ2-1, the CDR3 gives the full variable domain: KAGVTQTPRYLIKTRGQQVTLSCSPISGHRSVSWYQQTPGQGLQFLFEYFSETQRNKGNFPGRFSGRQFSNSRSEMNVSTLELGDSALYLCASSLSSGVYNEQFFGPGTRLTVL.

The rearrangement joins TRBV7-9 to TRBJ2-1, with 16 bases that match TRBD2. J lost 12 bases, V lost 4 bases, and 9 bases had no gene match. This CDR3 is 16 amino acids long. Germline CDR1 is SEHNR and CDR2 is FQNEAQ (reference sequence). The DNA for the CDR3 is TGTGCCAGCAGCTCCGGGACTAGCGGGAGGGCAGGGGGGCAGTTCTTC. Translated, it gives CASSSGTSGRAGGQFF.

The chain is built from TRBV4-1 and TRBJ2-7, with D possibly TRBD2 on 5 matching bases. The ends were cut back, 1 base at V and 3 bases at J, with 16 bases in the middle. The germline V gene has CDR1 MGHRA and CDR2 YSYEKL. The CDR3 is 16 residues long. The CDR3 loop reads CASSQVGGRVNYEQYF. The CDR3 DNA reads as TGCGCCAGCAGCCAAGTAGGAGGAAGGGTCAACTACGAGCAGTACTTC.